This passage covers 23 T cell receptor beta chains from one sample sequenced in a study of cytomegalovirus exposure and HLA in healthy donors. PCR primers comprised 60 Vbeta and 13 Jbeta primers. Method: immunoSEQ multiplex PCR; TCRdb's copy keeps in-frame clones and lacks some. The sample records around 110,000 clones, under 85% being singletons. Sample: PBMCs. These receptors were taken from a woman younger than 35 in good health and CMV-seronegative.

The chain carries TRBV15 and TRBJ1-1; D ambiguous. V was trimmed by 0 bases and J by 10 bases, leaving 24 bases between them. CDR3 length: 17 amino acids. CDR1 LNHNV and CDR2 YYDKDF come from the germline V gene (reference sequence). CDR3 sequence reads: CATSRDYNIILPGGAFF. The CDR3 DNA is TGTGCCACCAGCAGAGATTACAATATTATACTCCCAGGAGGAGCTTTCTTT.

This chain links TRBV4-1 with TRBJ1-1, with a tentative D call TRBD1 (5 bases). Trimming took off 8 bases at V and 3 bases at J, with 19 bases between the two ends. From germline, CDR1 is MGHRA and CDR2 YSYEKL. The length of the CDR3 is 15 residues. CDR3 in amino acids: CASLLGVGDYTEAFF. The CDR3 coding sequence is TGCGCCAGCCTTTTGGGGGTAGGGGACTACACTGAAGCTTTCTTT.

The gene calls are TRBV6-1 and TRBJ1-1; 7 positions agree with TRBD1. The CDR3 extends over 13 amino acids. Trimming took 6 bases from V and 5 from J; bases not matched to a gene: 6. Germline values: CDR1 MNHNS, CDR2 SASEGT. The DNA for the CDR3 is TGTGCCAGCAGGACAGGGCAGGGAACTGAAGCTTTCTTT. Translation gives CASRTGQGTEAFF.

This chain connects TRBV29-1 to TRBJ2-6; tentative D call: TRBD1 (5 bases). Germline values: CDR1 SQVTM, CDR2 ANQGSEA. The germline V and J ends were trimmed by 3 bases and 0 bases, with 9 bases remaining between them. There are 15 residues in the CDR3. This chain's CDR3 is CSVETDPSGANVLTF. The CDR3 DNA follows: TGCAGCGTTGAGACAGATCCCTCTGGGGCCAACGTCCTGACTTTC.

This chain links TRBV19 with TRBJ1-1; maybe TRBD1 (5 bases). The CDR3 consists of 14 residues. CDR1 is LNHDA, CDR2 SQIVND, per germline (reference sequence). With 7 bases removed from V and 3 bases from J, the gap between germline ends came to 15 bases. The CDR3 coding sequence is TGTGCCAGTATGGGGGGACCCTTCGACACTGAAGCTTTCTTT. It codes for CASMGGPFDTEAFF.

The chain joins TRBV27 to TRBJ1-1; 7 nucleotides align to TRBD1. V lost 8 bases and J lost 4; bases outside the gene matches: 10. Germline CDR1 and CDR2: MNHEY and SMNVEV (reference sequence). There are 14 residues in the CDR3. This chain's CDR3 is CASRYTGARTEAFF. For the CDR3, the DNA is TGTGCCAGCCGTTATACAGGGGCCCGCACTGAAGCTTTCTTT.

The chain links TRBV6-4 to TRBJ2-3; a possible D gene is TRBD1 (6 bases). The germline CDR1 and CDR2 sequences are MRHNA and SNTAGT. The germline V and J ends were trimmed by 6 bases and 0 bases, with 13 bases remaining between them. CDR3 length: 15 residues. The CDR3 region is CASSHGTLSTDTQYF. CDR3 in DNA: TGTGCCAGCAGCCACGGGACACTTAGCACAGATACGCAGTATTTT.

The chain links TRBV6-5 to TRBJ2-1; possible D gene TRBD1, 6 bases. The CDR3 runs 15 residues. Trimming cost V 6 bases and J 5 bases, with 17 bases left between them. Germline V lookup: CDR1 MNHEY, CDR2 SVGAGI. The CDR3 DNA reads TGTGCCAGCAGCCTAGGGACAACTAATAACAATGAGCAGTTCTTC. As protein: CASSLGTTNNNEQFF.

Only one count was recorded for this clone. In DNA, the CDR3 is TGTGCCAGCAGCGTAGCTGGTCAGGGCGGTTACGAGCAGTACTTC. Translating gives CASSVAGQGGYEQYF. The V call is TRBV9, the J call TRBJ2-7; the D gene is possibly TRBD1 (5 bases). Between the trimmed V and J ends, which lost 0 bases and 4 bases, there was a span of 14 bases. Germline V CDR1 and CDR2: SGDLS, YYNGEE. The CDR3 sequence is 15 residues long.

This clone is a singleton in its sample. In nucleotides, the CDR3 is TGTGCCAGCAGTTTAGGCCGACTAGTAGACGAGACCCAGTACTTC. It specifies CASSLGRLVDETQYF. This sequence joins TRBV6-6 and TRBJ2-5; weak D call: TRBD2 (6 bases). V shed 4 bases and J shed 5 bases, with 17 bases lying between them. The germline V gene has CDR1 MNHNY and CDR2 SVGAGI (reference sequence). The CDR3 is 15 amino acids.

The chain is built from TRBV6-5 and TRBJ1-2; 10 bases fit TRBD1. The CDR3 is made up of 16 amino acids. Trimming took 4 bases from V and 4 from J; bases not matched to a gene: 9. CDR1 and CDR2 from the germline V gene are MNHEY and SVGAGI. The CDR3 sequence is CASSSGTGEVPYGYTF. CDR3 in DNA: TGTGCCAGCAGTTCAGGGACAGGGGAGGTCCCCTATGGCTACACCTTC.

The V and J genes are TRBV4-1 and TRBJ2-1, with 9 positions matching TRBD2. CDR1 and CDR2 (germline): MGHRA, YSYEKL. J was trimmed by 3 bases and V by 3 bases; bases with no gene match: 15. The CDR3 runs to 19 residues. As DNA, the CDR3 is TGCGCCAGCAGCCAGAGCGGGGGGCGATCCAAAATATTCTACAATGAGCAGTTCTTC. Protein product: CASSQSGGRSKIFYNEQFF.

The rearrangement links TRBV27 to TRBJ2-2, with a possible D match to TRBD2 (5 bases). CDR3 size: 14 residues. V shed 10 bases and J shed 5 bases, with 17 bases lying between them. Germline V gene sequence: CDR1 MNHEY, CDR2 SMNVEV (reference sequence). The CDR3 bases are TGTGCCATCACGTGGACCTCGGGGACCGGGGAGCTGTTTTTT. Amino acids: CAITWTSGTGELFF.

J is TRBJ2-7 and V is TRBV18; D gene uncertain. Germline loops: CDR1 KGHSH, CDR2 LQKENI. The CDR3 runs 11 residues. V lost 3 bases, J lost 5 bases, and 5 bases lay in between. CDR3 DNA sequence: TGTGCCAGCTCACCCCAGAACGAGCAGTACTTC. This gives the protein CASSPQNEQYF. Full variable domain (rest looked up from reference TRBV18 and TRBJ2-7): NAGVMQNPRHLVRRRGQEARLRCSPMKGHSHVYWYRQLPEEGLKFMVYLQKENIIDESGMPKERFSAEFPKEGPSILRIQQVVRGDSAAYFCASSPQNEQYFGPGTRLTVT.

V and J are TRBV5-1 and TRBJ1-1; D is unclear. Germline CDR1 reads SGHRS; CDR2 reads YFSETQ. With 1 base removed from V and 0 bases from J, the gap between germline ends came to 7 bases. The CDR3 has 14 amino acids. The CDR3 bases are TGCGCCAGCAGCTTGACAGTTCTGAACACTGAAGCTTTCTTT. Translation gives CASSLTVLNTEAFF.

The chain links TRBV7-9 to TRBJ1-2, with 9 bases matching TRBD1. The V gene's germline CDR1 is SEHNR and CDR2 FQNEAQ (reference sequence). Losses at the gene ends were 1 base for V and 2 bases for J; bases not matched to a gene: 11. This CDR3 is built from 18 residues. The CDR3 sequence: CASSLGAGQGWLNYGYTF. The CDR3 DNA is TGTGCCAGCAGCTTAGGGGCGGGACAGGGATGGTTAAACTATGGCTACACCTTC.

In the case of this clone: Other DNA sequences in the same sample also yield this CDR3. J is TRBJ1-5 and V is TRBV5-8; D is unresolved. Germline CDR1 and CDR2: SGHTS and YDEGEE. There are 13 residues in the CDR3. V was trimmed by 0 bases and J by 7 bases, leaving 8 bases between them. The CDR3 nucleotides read TGTGCCAGCAGCTTGGCCCCTAACCAGCCCCAGCATTTT. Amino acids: CASSLAPNQPQHF.

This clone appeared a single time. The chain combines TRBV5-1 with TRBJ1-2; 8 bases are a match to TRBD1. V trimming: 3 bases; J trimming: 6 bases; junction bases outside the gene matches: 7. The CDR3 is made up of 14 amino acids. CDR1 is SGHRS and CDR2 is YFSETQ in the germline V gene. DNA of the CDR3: TGCGCCAGCAGCTCCGAGACAGGGGTGGATGGCTACACCTTC. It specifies CASSSETGVDGYTF.

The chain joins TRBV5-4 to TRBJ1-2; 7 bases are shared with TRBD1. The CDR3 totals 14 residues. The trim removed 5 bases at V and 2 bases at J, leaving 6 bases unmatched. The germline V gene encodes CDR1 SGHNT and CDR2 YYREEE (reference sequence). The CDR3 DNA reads TGTGCCAGCAGACCAGGACAGGAGAACTATGGCTACACCTTC. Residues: CASRPGQENYGYTF.

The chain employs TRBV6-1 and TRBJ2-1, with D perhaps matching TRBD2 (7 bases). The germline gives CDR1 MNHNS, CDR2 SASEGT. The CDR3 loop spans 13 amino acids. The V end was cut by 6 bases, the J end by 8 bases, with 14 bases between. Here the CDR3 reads CASRELGGHEQFF. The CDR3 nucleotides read TGTGCCAGCAGGGAACTGGGGGGGCATGAGCAGTTCTTC.

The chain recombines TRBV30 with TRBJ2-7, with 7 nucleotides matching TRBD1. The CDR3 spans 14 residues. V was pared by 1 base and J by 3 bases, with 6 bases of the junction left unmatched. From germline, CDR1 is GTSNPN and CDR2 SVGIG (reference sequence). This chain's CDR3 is CAWSGKNRGYEQYF. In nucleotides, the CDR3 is TGTGCCTGGAGTGGGAAGAACAGGGGCTACGAGCAGTACTTC.

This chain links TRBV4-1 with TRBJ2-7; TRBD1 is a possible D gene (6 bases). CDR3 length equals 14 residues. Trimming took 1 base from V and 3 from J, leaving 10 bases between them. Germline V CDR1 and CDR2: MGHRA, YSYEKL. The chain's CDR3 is CASSQGQASYEQYF. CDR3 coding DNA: TGCGCCAGCAGCCAAGGACAGGCCAGCTACGAGCAGTACTTC.

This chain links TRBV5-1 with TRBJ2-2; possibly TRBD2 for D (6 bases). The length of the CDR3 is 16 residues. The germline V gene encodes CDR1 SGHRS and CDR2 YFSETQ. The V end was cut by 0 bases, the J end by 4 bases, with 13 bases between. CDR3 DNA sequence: TGCGCCAGCAGCTTGGAAACCGGGACTTTCACCGGGGAGCTGTTTTTT. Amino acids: CASSLETGTFTGELFF.